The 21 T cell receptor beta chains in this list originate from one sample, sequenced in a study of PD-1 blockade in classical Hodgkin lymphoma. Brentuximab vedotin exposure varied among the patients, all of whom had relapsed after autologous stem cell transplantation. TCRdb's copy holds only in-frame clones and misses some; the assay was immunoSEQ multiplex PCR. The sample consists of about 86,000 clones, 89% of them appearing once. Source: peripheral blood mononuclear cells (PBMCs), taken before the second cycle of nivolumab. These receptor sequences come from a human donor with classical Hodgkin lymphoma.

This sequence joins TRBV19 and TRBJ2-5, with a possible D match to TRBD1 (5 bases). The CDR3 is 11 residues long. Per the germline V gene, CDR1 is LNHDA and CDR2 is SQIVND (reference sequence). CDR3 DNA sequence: TGTGCTTCTTGGGGCCCAGAGACCCAGTACTTC. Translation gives CASWGPETQYF.

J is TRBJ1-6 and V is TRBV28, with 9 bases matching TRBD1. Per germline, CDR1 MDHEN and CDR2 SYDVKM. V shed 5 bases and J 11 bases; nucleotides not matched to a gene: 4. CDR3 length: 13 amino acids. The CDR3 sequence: CASSQTGGTPLHF. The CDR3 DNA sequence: TGTGCCAGCAGTCAAACAGGGGGCACACCCCTCCACTTT.

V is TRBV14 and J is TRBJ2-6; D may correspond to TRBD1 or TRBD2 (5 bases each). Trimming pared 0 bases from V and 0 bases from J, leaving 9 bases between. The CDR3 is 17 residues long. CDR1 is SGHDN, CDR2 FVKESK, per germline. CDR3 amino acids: CASSQEGTFSGANVLTF. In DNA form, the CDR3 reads TGTGCCAGCAGCCAAGAGGGGACCTTCTCTGGGGCCAACGTCCTGACTTTC.

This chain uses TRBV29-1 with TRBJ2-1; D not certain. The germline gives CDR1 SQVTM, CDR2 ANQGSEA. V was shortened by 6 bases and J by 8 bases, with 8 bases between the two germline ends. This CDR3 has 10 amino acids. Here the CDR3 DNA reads TGCAGCGTGTTGGCCCATGAGCAGTTCTTC. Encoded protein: CSVLAHEQFF.

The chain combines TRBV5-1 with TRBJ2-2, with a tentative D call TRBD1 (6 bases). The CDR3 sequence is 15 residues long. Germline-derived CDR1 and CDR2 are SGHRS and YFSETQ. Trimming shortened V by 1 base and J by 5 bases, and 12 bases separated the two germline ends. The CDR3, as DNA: TGCGCCAGCAGCTTGACAGGGAAGGCTACCGGGGAGCTGTTTTTT. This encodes CASSLTGKATGELFF.

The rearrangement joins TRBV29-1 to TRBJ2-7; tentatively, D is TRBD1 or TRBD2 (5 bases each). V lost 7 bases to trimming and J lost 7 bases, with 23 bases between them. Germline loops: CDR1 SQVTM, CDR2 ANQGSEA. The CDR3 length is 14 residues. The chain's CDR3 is CSAILRDGPFEQYF. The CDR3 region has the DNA TGCAGCGCCATACTCCGGGACGGACCCTTTGAGCAGTACTTC.

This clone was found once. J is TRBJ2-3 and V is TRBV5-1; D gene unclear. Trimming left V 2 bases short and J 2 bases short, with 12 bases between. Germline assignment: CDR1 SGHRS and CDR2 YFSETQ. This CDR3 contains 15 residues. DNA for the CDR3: TGCGCCAGCAGCTTTAAGGGCTCACTCACAGATACGCAGTATTTT. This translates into CASSFKGSLTDTQYF. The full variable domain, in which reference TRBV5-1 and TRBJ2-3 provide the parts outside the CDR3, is KAGVTQTPRYLIKTRGQQVTLSCSPISGHRSVSWYQQTPGQGLQFLFEYFSETQRNKGNFPGRFSGRQFSNSRSEMNVSTLELGDSALYLCASSFKGSLTDTQYFGPGTRLTVL.

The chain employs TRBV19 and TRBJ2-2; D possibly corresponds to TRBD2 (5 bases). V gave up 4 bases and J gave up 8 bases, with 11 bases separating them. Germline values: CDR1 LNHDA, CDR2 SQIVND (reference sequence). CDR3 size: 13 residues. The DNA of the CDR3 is TGTGCCAGTAGTACTAGCATTAGGGGGGAGCTGTTTTTT. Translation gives CASSTSIRGELFF.

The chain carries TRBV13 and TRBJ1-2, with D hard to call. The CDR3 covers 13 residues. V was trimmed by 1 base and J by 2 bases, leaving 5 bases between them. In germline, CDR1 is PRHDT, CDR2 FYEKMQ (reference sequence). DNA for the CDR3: TGTGCCAGCAGCTTAGTGAAGAACTATGGCTACACCTTC. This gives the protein CASSLVKNYGYTF.

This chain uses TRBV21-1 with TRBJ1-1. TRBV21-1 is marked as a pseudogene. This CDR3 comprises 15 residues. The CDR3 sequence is CASSLNWGGLREAFF. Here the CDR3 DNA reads TGTGCCAGCAGCCTCAATTGGGGGGGGCTACGCGAAGCTTTCTTT.

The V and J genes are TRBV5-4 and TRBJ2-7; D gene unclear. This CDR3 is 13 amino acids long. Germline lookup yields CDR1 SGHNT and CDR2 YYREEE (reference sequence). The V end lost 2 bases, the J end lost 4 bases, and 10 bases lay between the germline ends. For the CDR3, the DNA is TGTGCCAGCAGCTTAGGTTTAGTGTACGAGCAGTACTTC. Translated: CASSLGLVYEQYF. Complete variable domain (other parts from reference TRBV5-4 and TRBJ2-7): ETGVTQSPTHLIKTRGQQVTLRCSSQSGHNTVSWYQQALGQGPQFIFQYYREEENGRGNFPPRFSGLQFPNYSSELNVNALELDDSALYLCASSLGLVYEQYFGPGTRLTVT.

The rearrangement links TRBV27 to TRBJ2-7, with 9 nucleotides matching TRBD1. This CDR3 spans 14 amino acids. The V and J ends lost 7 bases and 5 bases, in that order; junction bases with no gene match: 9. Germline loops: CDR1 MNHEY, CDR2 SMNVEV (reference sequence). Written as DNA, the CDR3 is TGTGCCAGCACCGAGACAGGGGGTAACAACGAGCAGTACTTC. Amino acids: CASTETGGNNEQYF.

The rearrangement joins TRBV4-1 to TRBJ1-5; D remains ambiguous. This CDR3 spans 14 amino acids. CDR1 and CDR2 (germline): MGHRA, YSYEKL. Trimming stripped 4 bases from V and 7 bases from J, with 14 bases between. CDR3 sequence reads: CASSPLPGPQPQHF. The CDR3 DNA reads TGCGCCAGCAGCCCCTTGCCCGGGCCCCAGCCCCAGCATTTT.

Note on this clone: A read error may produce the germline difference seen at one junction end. CDR3 sequence (DNA): TGTGCCAGCAGCCAAAGCGGGAGCGTCATCTTC. Translation gives CASSQSGSVIF. The J gene is TRBJ2-1, the V gene TRBV6-1; 8 bases agree with TRBD2. Germline CDR1 reads MNHNS; CDR2 reads SASEGT. This CDR3 is built from 11 residues.

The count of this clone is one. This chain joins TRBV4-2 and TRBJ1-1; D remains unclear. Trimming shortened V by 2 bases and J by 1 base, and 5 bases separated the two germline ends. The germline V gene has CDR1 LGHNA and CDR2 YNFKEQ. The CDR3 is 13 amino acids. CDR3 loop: CASSQFGNTEAFF. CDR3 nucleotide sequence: TGTGCCAGCAGCCAATTCGGGAACACTGAAGCTTTCTTT.

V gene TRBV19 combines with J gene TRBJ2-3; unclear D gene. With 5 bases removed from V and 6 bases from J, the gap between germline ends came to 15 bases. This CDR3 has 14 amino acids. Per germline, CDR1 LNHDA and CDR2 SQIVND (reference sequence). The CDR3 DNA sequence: TGTGCCAGTAGTCCATCACTGGGGTTTGATACGCAGTATTTT. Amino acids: CASSPSLGFDTQYF.

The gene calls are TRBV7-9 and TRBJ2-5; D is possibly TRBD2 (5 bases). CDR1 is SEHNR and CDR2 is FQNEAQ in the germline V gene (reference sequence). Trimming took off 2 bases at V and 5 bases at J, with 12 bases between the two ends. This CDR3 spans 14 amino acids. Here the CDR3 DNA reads TGTGCCAGCAGCTTAAGTCCGGGAAGGGAGACCCAGTACTTC. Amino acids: CASSLSPGRETQYF.

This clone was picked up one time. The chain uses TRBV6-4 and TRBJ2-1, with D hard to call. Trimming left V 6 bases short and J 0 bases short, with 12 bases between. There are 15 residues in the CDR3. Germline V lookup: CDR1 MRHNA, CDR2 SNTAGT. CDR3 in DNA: TGTGCCAGCAGACCCGACCAGAGCTCCTACAATGAGCAGTTCTTC. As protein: CASRPDQSSYNEQFF.

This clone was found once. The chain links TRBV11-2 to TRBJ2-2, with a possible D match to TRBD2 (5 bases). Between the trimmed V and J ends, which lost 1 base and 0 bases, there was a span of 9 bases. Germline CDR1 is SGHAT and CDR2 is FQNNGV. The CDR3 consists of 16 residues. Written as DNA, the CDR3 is TGTGCCAGCAGCTTAGGACTACCTCCGAACACCGGGGAGCTGTTTTTT. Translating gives CASSLGLPPNTGELFF.

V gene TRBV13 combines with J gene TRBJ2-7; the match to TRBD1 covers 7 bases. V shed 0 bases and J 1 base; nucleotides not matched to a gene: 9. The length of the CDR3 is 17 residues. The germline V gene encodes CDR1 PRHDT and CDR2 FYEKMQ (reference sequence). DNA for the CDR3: TGTGCCAGCAGCTTAGGGGCCGGGACAGCTAATTCCTACGAGCAGTACTTC. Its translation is CASSLGAGTANSYEQYF.

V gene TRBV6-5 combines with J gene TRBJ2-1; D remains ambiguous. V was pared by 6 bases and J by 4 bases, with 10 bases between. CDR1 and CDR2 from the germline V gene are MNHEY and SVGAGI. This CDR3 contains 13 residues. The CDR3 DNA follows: TGTGCCAGCAGAGTTGGTAGATACAATGAGCAGTTCTTC. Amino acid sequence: CASRVGRYNEQFF.